Below, one T cell receptor (beta chain) is given with its context. Its antigen is not identified. This specimen comes from a study of CD8 T cells in ankylosing spondylitis. Study results and caveats: Ankylosing spondylitis blood seemed to carry a telltale TCR beta motif made of roughly 8 highly homologous variants. Clones linked with disease were CD8+ and fairly uncommon in the peripheral blood. In the blood and synovial fluid of reactive arthritis, some motif variants had been previously reported.

MiXCR was run by TCRdb on the 5' RACE reads, yielding one entry per CDR3 protein. Here the sample spans 50,000 to 70,000 distinct CDR3 sequences, around 6.5% being singletons. Germline loops: CDR1 SGDLS, CDR2 YYNGEE. The trim removed 0 bases at V and 5 bases at J, leaving 7 bases unmatched. The CDR3 loop spans 16 amino acids. The TCR comes from a male donor with ankylosing spondylitis. This chain connects TRBV9 to TRBJ2-2; TRBD2 matches 7 bases. Sequenced sample: synovial fluid, either unsorted or a sorted T cell fraction (not recorded which). Written as DNA, the CDR3 is TGTGCCAGCAGCGTAGTCGGCGGGAGCCGGACCGGGGAGCTGTTTTTT. Its protein is CASSVVGGSRTGELFF. Using reference TRBV9 and TRBJ2-2 for the parts outside the CDR3, the full variable domain is DSGVTQTPKHLITATGQRVTLRCSPRSGDLSVYWYQQSLDQGLQFLIQYYNGEERAKGNILERFSAQQFPDLHSELNLSSLELGDSALYFCASSVVGGSRTGELFFGEGSRLTVL.